This entry lists 31 T cell receptor beta chains sequenced from one sample in a study of T cells in Graves' hyperthyroidism and ophthalmopathy. RNA transcripts provided the source from which TCR beta CDR3 regions were amplified. With the HTBI primer set, the TCR CDR3 went through a first round of RT-PCR. TCRdb fed the multiplex PCR reads into MiXCR, producing one record per CDR3 protein. The sample lists a few hundred thousand distinct CDR3 sequences; roughly an eighth were seen once. Sequencing was done on a sample of blood. The receptors were gathered from a woman between 40 and 50 years old with Graves' ophthalmopathy.

This clonotype was observed many times. The chain recombines TRBV12-3 or TRBV12-4 with TRBJ2-4; D gene uncertain. V was shortened by 3 bases and J by 6 bases, with 6 bases between the two germline ends. This CDR3 comprises 12 residues. The CDR3 region has the DNA TGTGCCAGCAGTTTCGTACCAAACATTCAGTACTTC. Its protein is CASSFVPNIQYF.

This clonotype was recorded at least ten times. The rearrangement links TRBV7-9 to TRBJ2-3; 11 bases fit TRBD2. Trimming at V came to 5 bases and at J to 6 bases, leaving 13 bases not matched to a gene. This CDR3 region has 17 residues. Germline lookup yields CDR1 SEHNR and CDR2 FQNEAQ (reference sequence). The CDR3 sequence is CASSPQAYSGGADTQYF. The CDR3 DNA follows: TGTGCCAGCAGCCCGCAGGCCTATAGCGGGGGGGCCGATACGCAGTATTTT.

This clonotype has at least ten counts. The chain has TRBV7-2 and TRBJ2-7; D gene ambiguous. This CDR3 is built from 15 residues. CDR1 is SGHTA, CDR2 FQGNSA, per germline. V was trimmed by 2 bases and J by 4 bases, leaving 15 bases between them. Here the CDR3 DNA reads TGTGCCAGCAGCTTATTTAACGGATTAGGGTACGAGCAGTACTTC. As protein: CASSLFNGLGYEQYF.

This clonotype was detected ten times or more. V and J are TRBV28 and TRBJ1-2; a possible D gene is TRBD1 (6 bases). From germline, CDR1 is MDHEN and CDR2 SYDVKM. Trimming stripped 6 bases from V and 3 bases from J, with 17 bases between. The CDR3 sequence is 15 residues long. The CDR3 nucleotides read TGTGCCAGCAGACGAACGGGGACAAAAGACTATGGCTACACCTTC. Its translation: CASRRTGTKDYGYTF.

The rearrangement uses TRBV25-1 and TRBJ2-2; no clear D. Germline V gene lookup returns CDR1 MGHDK and CDR2 SYGVNS. The V end was cut by 3 bases, the J end by 7 bases, with 6 bases between. CDR3 size: 12 residues. CDR3 sequence (DNA): TGTGCCAGCAGTGAGGGAATCGGGGAGCTGTTTTTT. Its protein product is CASSEGIGELFF.

This clonotype was counted at least ten times. The chain employs TRBV6-2 or TRBV6-3 and TRBJ1-1; TRBD1 is a possible D gene (6 bases). V shed 5 bases and J shed 4 bases, with 11 bases lying between them. The length of the CDR3 is 13 residues. CDR1 is MNHEY and CDR2 is SVGEGT in the germline V gene. The CDR3 sequence is CASSVGGFTEAFF. The CDR3 DNA sequence: TGTGCCAGCAGTGTAGGGGGGTTCACTGAAGCTTTCTTT.

At least ten counts were recorded for this clonotype. This sequence joins TRBV6-1 and TRBJ1-5, with D possibly matching TRBD1 (5 bases). Germline CDR1 MNHNS, CDR2 SASEGT. The CDR3 is 16 amino acids. V was clipped by 2 bases and J by 6 bases, with 17 bases between them. This CDR3 reads CASSENSGGLGQPQHF. The DNA for the CDR3 is TGTGCCAGCAGTGAAAATTCTGGGGGGTTAGGTCAGCCCCAGCATTTT.

This clonotype was observed at least ten times. The chain recombines TRBV7-6 with TRBJ2-1; D unclear. Trimming pared 5 bases from V and 2 bases from J, leaving 16 bases between. CDR3 length equals 16 residues. Germline lookup yields CDR1 SGHVS and CDR2 FNYEAQ. In DNA, the CDR3 is TGTGCCAGCAGCACAAGACCCGGCCAGACCTACAATGAGCAGTTCTTC. Translating it yields CASSTRPGQTYNEQFF.

In this sample, this clonotype turned up a few times. The V call is TRBV20-1, the J call TRBJ1-2, with 10 bases aligning to TRBD1. CDR3 length equals 17 residues. The V segment lost 0 bases and the J segment 0 bases; nucleotides outside the gene matches: 7. CDR1 DFQATT and CDR2 SNEGSKA come from the germline V gene (reference sequence). The CDR3 nucleotides read TGCAGTGCTAGAGATCGTGAGACAGGGGGCTCTAACTATGGCTACACCTTC. Translated: CSARDRETGGSNYGYTF.

This clonotype was seen a few times. The V gene is TRBV15, the J gene TRBJ2-1; D not certain. This CDR3 spans 11 amino acids. The germline V gene encodes CDR1 LNHNV and CDR2 YYDKDF (reference sequence). V shed 0 bases and J shed 10 bases, with 4 bases lying between them. The CDR3 bases are TGTGCCACCAGCAGAGATCTGGAGCAGTTCTTC. It translates to CATSRDLEQFF.

In DNA, the CDR3 is TGTGCCAGCAGCCTTGTAATAGACAGCTATGGCTACACCTTC. Protein sequence: CASSLVIDSYGYTF. The gene calls are TRBV9 and TRBJ1-2; D is perhaps TRBD1 (5 bases). This CDR3 region has 14 residues. Germline V lookup: CDR1 SGDLS, CDR2 YYNGEE. V was cut by 4 bases and J by 4 bases, with 14 bases left in between.

The chain is built from TRBV20-1 and TRBJ1-2, with 10 bases matching TRBD1. CDR1 is DFQATT and CDR2 is SNEGSKA in the germline V gene (reference sequence). This CDR3 spans 14 amino acids. Trimming at V came to 5 bases and at J to 6 bases, leaving 9 bases not matched to a gene. The CDR3 bases are TGCAGTGCTGCCCCGGGACAGGGGTGGAATGGCTACACCTTC. Translation gives CSAAPGQGWNGYTF.

The sample holds many counts of this clonotype. This sequence joins TRBV12-3 or TRBV12-4 and TRBJ2-3, with a tentative D call TRBD2 (6 bases). V dropped 8 bases and J dropped 1 base, with 10 bases sitting between them. The CDR3 covers 13 residues. The CDR3 reads CASQRRGTDTQYF. CDR3 sequence (DNA): TGTGCCAGCCAGCGGAGGGGCACAGATACGCAGTATTTT.

This clonotype was counted ten times or more. The chain combines TRBV20-1 with TRBJ2-3; 9 bases map to TRBD2. CDR1 is DFQATT and CDR2 is SNEGSKA in the germline V gene (reference sequence). V was clipped by 3 bases and J by 9 bases; unmatched bases: 13. The length of the CDR3 is 15 residues. The CDR3 region is CSASASGGIRKTQYF. The CDR3 nucleotides read TGCAGTGCTAGCGCCAGCGGGGGGATCCGCAAGACGCAGTATTTT.

The chain employs TRBV12-3 or TRBV12-4 and TRBJ1-4, with TRBD1 matching over 10 bases. This CDR3 comprises 16 residues. V shed 9 bases, J shed 7 bases, and the junction held 14 bases outside the gene matches. CDR3 nucleotides: TGTGCCAGTAGTCCGGGGACAGGGGTTACGGCTGAAAAACTGTTTTTT. Its protein is CASSPGTGVTAEKLFF.

The table lists this clonotype with many counts. V and J are TRBV14 and TRBJ2-3, with unresolved D. Looked up from germline, CDR1 is SGHDN and CDR2 is FVKESK. The V and J ends lost 2 bases and 7 bases respectively, with 7 bases between them. The CDR3 runs 12 residues. The CDR3 DNA is TGTGCCAGCAGCCAATGGCGGAATACGCAGTATTTT. It encodes CASSQWRNTQYF.

In its sample, this clonotype was seen many times. The rearrangement links TRBV6-5 to TRBJ1-2; maybe TRBD1 (6 bases). This CDR3 has 17 amino acids. The V gene lost 2 bases and the J gene lost 8 bases, with 24 bases spanning the gap. Germline V gives CDR1 MNHEY, CDR2 SVGAGI. Written as DNA, the CDR3 is TGTGCCAGCAGTTACCCCATCCGGGGGGCGATCAGCTACGGCTACACCTTC. Protein: CASSYPIRGAISYGYTF.

Ten or more counts support this clonotype. The J gene is TRBJ2-7, the V gene TRBV2; 9 bases match TRBD1. The CDR3 extends over 17 amino acids. Looked up from germline, CDR1 is SNHLY and CDR2 is FYNNEI. Trimming took 1 base from V and 4 from J; bases not matched to a gene: 11. The DNA for the CDR3 is TGTGCCAGCAGTGAAGTAACAGTTGGGACAGGGAGATACGAGCAGTACTTC. This translates into CASSEVTVGTGRYEQYF.

In this sample, this clonotype turned up many times. This rearrangement joins TRBV15 to TRBJ2-7; either TRBD1 or TRBD2 may supply D (5 bases each). Trimming left V 1 base short and J 0 bases short, with 10 bases between. This CDR3 has 15 residues. Germline V lookup: CDR1 LNHNV, CDR2 YYDKDF (reference sequence). The CDR3 sequence is CATSRAVGTSYEQYF. For the CDR3, the DNA is TGTGCCACCAGCAGAGCTGTAGGGACCTCCTACGAGCAGTACTTC.

This chain uses TRBV30 with TRBJ1-3; the D is unclear. Germline CDR1 and CDR2: GTSNPN and SVGIG (reference sequence). Between the trimmed V and J ends, which lost 7 bases and 6 bases, there was a span of 16 bases. The CDR3 length is 13 residues. The DNA of the CDR3 is TGTGCCTCAGTCGGAAGCTCTCAAAACACCATATATTTT. It codes for CASVGSSQNTIYF. Full variable domain (missing parts from reference TRBV30 and TRBJ1-3): SQTIHQWPATLVQPVGSPLSLECTVEGTSNPNLYWYRQAAGRGLQLLFYSVGIGQISSEVPQNLSASRPQDRQFILSSKKLLLSDSGFYLCASVGSSQNTIYFGEGSWLTVV.

This clonotype was picked up many times. This sequence joins TRBV28 and TRBJ1-1, with 9 nucleotides matching TRBD1. Germline CDR1 reads MDHEN; CDR2 reads SYDVKM. J gave up 3 bases and V 2 bases, and 1 base lay outside the gene matches. The CDR3 loop spans 14 amino acids. The chain's CDR3 is CASSLTGGDTEAFF. Written as DNA, the CDR3 is TGTGCCAGCAGTTTAACAGGGGGCGACACTGAAGCTTTCTTT.

The V gene is TRBV27, the J gene TRBJ2-5, with D possibly matching TRBD2 (5 bases). The CDR3 contains 13 residues. CDR1 MNHEY and CDR2 SMNVEV come from the germline V gene (reference sequence). Trimming pared 5 bases from V and 5 bases from J, leaving 12 bases between. The CDR3, as DNA: TGTGCCAGCAGTACGGGGTGGATTGAGACCCAGTACTTC. Its protein is CASSTGWIETQYF.

With regard to this clonotype: The junction shows a germline mismatch at one end, possibly a read error. The chain couples TRBV18 to TRBJ1-1; TRBD1 aligns across 9 bases. The length of the CDR3 is 17 residues. Germline CDR1 is KGHSH and CDR2 is LQKENI. The CDR3 DNA reads as TGTGCCAGCTCACGAAGTGAAGGGACAGGGATGAACACTGTAGCTTTCTTT. It yields the protein CASSRSEGTGMNTVAFF.

The chain carries TRBV7-9 and TRBJ1-3; 7 nucleotides align to TRBD1. Germline values: CDR1 SEHNR, CDR2 FQNEAQ (reference sequence). This CDR3 spans 13 amino acids. The CDR3 nucleotides read TGTGTCATCACAGGGGTATCTGGAAACACCATATATTTT. Amino acids: CVITGVSGNTIYF.

This clonotype has at least ten counts. The gene calls are TRBV5-1 and TRBJ2-7, with a weak D call TRBD1 (5 bases). CDR1 and CDR2 from the germline V gene are SGHRS and YFSETQ. This CDR3 region has 14 residues. Between the trimmed V and J ends, which lost 6 bases and 5 bases, there was a span of 18 bases. The CDR3 here is CASITAGKVHEQYF. For the CDR3, the DNA is TGCGCCAGCATTACGGCAGGGAAAGTCCACGAGCAGTACTTC. Supplemented by reference TRBV5-1 and TRBJ2-7, the full variable domain reads KAGVTQTPRYLIKTRGQQVTLSCSPISGHRSVSWYQQTPGQGLQFLFEYFSETQRNKGNFPGRFSGRQFSNSRSEMNVSTLELGDSALYLCASITAGKVHEQYFGPGTRLTVT.

The chain couples TRBV7-2 to TRBJ2-5; D is perhaps TRBD2 (5 bases). The germline gives CDR1 SGHTA, CDR2 FQGNSA. Trimming stripped 1 base from V and 5 bases from J, with 14 bases between. The CDR3 loop spans 15 amino acids. The CDR3 coding sequence is TGTGCCAGCAGCTTAGGTTCGGCCTCGGGGGAGACCCAGTACTTC. Translated: CASSLGSASGETQYF.

The sample holds many counts of this clonotype. CDR3 amino acids: CASSNPGTDYGYTF. CDR3 sequence (DNA): TGTGCCAGCAGTAATCCCGGGACAGACTATGGCTACACCTTC. The V gene is TRBV12-3 or TRBV12-4, the J gene TRBJ1-2; TRBD1 matches 7 bases. The CDR3 loop spans 14 amino acids. The V segment lost 5 bases and the J segment 3 bases; nucleotides outside the gene matches: 6.

In its sample, this clonotype was seen many times. The V and J genes are TRBV2 and TRBJ2-1, with D tentatively TRBD1 or TRBD2 (5 bases each). The V end lost 3 bases, the J end lost 0 bases, and 18 bases lay between the germline ends. From germline, CDR1 is SNHLY and CDR2 FYNNEI. The CDR3 covers 18 residues. In nucleotides, the CDR3 is TGTGCCAGCAGTGAGGTGGCCGGGACCACTAGCTCCTACAATGAGCAGTTCTTC. Translation: CASSEVAGTTSSYNEQFF.

This clonotype was seen many times. The J gene is TRBJ2-5, the V gene TRBV13; TRBD2 aligns across 10 bases. Trimming took 3 bases from V and 0 from J; bases not matched to a gene: 7. Germline assignment: CDR1 PRHDT and CDR2 FYEKMQ (reference sequence). This CDR3 region has 17 residues. CDR3 residues: CASSFALAGPYQETQYF. Here the CDR3 DNA reads TGTGCCAGCAGCTTCGCACTAGCGGGACCATACCAAGAGACCCAGTACTTC.

The table lists this clonotype with a few counts. V gene TRBV11-2 combines with J gene TRBJ1-6, with D maybe TRBD1 (6 bases). Trimming shortened V by 5 bases and J by 6 bases, and 14 bases separated the two germline ends. CDR1 and CDR2 (germline): SGHAT, FQNNGV. This CDR3 is built from 15 residues. The CDR3 coding sequence is TGTGCCAGCAGCCTACAGGGTGGCGGTAATTCACCCCTCCACTTT. The encoded protein is CASSLQGGGNSPLHF.

This clonotype was observed at least ten times. This chain connects TRBV7-2 to TRBJ2-5; the D gene is possibly TRBD2 (5 bases). V was pared by 5 bases and J by 5 bases, with 15 bases between. CDR1 and CDR2 from the germline V gene are SGHTA and FQGNSA. The CDR3 contains 14 residues. CDR3 sequence: CASSLSPGRETQYF. The CDR3 DNA follows: TGTGCCAGCAGCCTATCCCCGGGAAGGGAGACCCAGTACTTC.